A selection of T cell receptor beta chains follows, all from one sample in a study of T cell responses to AZD1222 COVID-19 vaccine. Sequenced by immunoSEQ multiplex PCR; TCRdb stores in-frame clones only, minus some. The sample records over 150,000 clones, 90% being singletons. Material: peripheral blood, obtained on day 0 of AZD1222 vaccination. The receptor source for this set is an adult in good health. CDR3s include the opening cysteine and the closing phenylalanine or tryptophan. The D gene is left open where the match is weak. The size of a clone is reported for some rows only, either as once, few or many, or as a class for expanded clones.

j_call clone_size d_call v_call cdr3_aa cdr3_nt
TRBJ1-1 - - TRBV19 CASSQLGGTEAFF TGTGCCAGTAGTCAACTTGGGGGGACTGAAGCTTTCTTT
TRBJ2-7 - - TRBV6-5 CASPSGQDTYEQYF TGTGCCAGCCCATCCGGGCAGGACACCTACGAGCAGTACTTC
TRBJ2-7 - - TRBV28 CASRSSREQYF TGTGCCAGCAGGTCCTCCCGGGAGCAGTACTTC
TRBJ1-5 - - TRBV6-5 CASSYRPNQPQHF TGTGCCAGCAGTTACAGGCCAAATCAGCCCCAGCATTTT
TRBJ1-3 - TRBD1 TRBV2 CASSRDSYGGNTIYF TGTGCCAGCAGTCGGGACAGTTATGGAGGAAACACCATATATTTT
TRBJ1-4 - - TRBV19 CASSISEKLFF TGTGCCAGTAGTATTAGTGAAAAACTGTTTTTT
TRBJ1-5 few - TRBV15 CATSREGAGYQPQHF TGTGCCACCAGCAGAGAGGGGGCAGGCTATCAGCCCCAGCATTTT
TRBJ1-4 - TRBD1 TRBV28 CASSPPQGAGEKLFF TGTGCCAGCAGTCCACCCCAGGGGGCGGGTGAAAAACTGTTTTTT
TRBJ1-4 - - TRBV4-3 CASSQTDVTILFF TGCGCCAGCAGCCAAACGGACGTCACGATACTGTTTTTT
TRBJ1-4 - - TRBV5-1 CASSFGKTNEKLFF TGCGCCAGCAGCTTTGGAAAGACCAATGAAAAACTGTTTTTT
TRBJ1-3 - - TRBV11-3 CASSLIGYGNTIYF TGTGCCAGCAGCTTAATAGGTTACGGAAACACCATATATTTT
TRBJ1-2 - - TRBV6-5 CASSYLNQGTGYTF TGTGCCAGCAGCTACCTAAACCAGGGCACTGGCTACACCTTC
TRBJ1-5 - - TRBV7-6 CASSLGGVGNQPQHF TGTGCCAGCAGCTTAGGGGGGGTGGGCAATCAGCCCCAGCATTTT
TRBJ2-7 once - TRBV28 CASSPRNLYEQYF TGTGCCAGCAGCCCACGGAACCTTTACGAGCAGTACTTC
TRBJ1-2 - - TRBV7-2 CASSSYLDGDGYTF TGTGCCAGCAGCTCGTACTTAGACGGGGATGGCTACACCTTC
TRBJ2-3 - - TRBV19 CASSPRHTDTQYF TGTGCCAGCTCCCCACGCCACACAGATACGCAGTATTTT
TRBJ1-1 - - TRBV28 CASSSPTRYNTEAFF TGTGCCAGCAGTTCCCCTACAAGGTATAACACTGAAGCTTTCTTT
TRBJ1-1 - - TRBV4-1 CASSQGPGELSTEAFF TGCGCCAGCAGCCAAGGGCCAGGGGAGCTTAGCACTGAAGCTTTCTTT
TRBJ2-1 - TRBD2 TRBV27 CASSTIWGGDNEQFF TGTGCCAGCAGTACAATATGGGGGGGGGACAATGAGCAGTTCTTC
TRBJ1-1 - TRBD1 TRBV15 CATSTTRQGTEAFF TGTGCCACCAGCACCACCCGACAGGGAACTGAAGCTTTCTTT
TRBJ1-1 few TRBD1 TRBV19 CASSIIGTGATEAFF TGTGCCAGTAGTATAATTGGGACAGGGGCCACTGAAGCTTTCTTT
TRBJ2-7 - - TRBV7-9 CASSLADGTYEQYF TGTGCCAGCAGCTTAGCAGACGGTACCTACGAGCAGTACTTC
TRBJ1-6 - - TRBV13 CASRLGLDGYNSPLHF TGTGCCAGCAGATTGGGGCTGGACGGATATAATTCACCCCTCCACTTT
TRBJ1-2 - TRBD1 TRBV5-1 CASSLSTYQGGLALYGYTF TGCGCCAGCAGCTTGTCAACTTATCAGGGGGGCTTGGCCCTTTATGGCTACACCTTC
TRBJ2-3 - - TRBV5-1 CASSLAVLTDTQYF TGCGCCAGCAGCTTGGCAGTACTCACAGATACGCAGTATTTT
TRBJ1-2 - - TRBV5-1 CASSLSENYGYTF TGCGCCAGCAGCTTGTCGGAAAACTATGGCTACACCTTC
TRBJ2-1 - TRBD2 TRBV24-1 CATSDTPTSGGDNEQFF TGTGCCACCAGTGATACCCCAACTAGCGGGGGGGACAATGAGCAGTTCTTC
TRBJ1-1 - - TRBV21-1 CASSKGVGRGLHTEAFF TGTGCCAGCAGCAAAGGTGTGGGCAGGGGGCTTCACACTGAAGCTTTCTTT
TRBJ2-1 - TRBD1 TRBV18 CASSRDRGPYSYNEQFF TGTGCCAGCTCACGAGACAGGGGTCCCTACTCCTACAATGAGCAGTTCTTC
TRBJ1-5 once - TRBV27 CASRRNGNQPQHF TGTGCCAGCAGGAGAAACGGGAATCAGCCCCAGCATTTT
TRBJ1-2 once TRBD1 TRBV29-1 CSVGSGTAYGYTF TGCAGCGTTGGGTCCGGGACAGCCTATGGCTACACCTTC
TRBJ1-1 - - TRBV19 CASSWESMNTEAFF TGTGCCAGTAGTTGGGAAAGCATGAACACTGAAGCTTTCTTT
TRBJ1-1 - - TRBV11-1 CASSFGDMVTEAFF TGTGCCAGCAGCTTTGGGGACATGGTAACTGAAGCTTTCTTT
TRBJ1-2 - TRBD1 TRBV6-5 CASSYSLSQGAYGYTF TGTGCCAGCAGTTACTCACTTTCACAGGGGGCCTATGGCTACACCTTC
TRBJ2-7 - - TRBV29-1 CSVSRDDYEQYF TGCAGCGTTAGCCGAGACGACTACGAGCAGTACTTC
TRBJ2-7 - - TRBV6-4 CASGREQYF TGTGCCAGCGGGAGGGAGCAGTACTTC
TRBJ1-6 once - TRBV14 CASSPADPGGNSPLHF TGTGCCAGCAGCCCCGCGGACCCGGGGGGGAATTCACCCCTCCACTTT
TRBJ2-7 once TRBD2 TRBV28 CASSRGGAGGLTEQYF TGTGCCAGCAGCCGCGGCGGAGCGGGGGGCCTAACCGAGCAGTACTTC
TRBJ1-5 - - TRBV6-1 CASNENSNQPQHF TGTGCCAGCAATGAAAATAGCAATCAGCCCCAGCATTTT
TRBJ1-4 - - TRBV3-1/TRBV3-2 CASSLKGGKLFF TGTGCCAGCAGTCTTAAGGGTGGAAAACTGTTTTTT
TRBJ1-1 - - TRBV6-5 CASREIMNTEAFF TGTGCCAGCAGGGAGATTATGAACACTGAAGCTTTCTTT
TRBJ2-2 - TRBD1 TRBV12-5 CASGLAHPGQGVTGELFF TGTGCTAGTGGTTTGGCCCATCCGGGACAGGGGGTAACCGGGGAGCTGTTTTTT
TRBJ1-1 - - TRBV7-9 CASSLNREKEAFF TGTGCCAGCAGCTTGAACAGGGAAAAGGAGGCTTTCTTT